One and the same sample provided the 21 T cell receptor beta chains below, sequenced in a study of cytomegalovirus exposure and HLA in healthy donors. The PCR was carried out with 60 Vbeta primers and 13 Jbeta primers. Assay used: immunoSEQ multiplex PCR; TCRdb lists only in-frame clones, some missing. The table shows about 150,000 clones, with more than 70% occurring only once. Sequenced sample: PBMCs. The receptor set was obtained from a woman between 35 and 50 years old in good health and CMV-seronegative.

This clone was seen a few times. The gene calls are TRBV5-4 and TRBJ2-4, with TRBD1 matching 8 bases. Per germline, CDR1 SGHNT and CDR2 YYREEE (reference sequence). This CDR3 has 13 residues. The V gene end was trimmed by 4 bases and the J gene end by 8 bases; junction bases not matched to a gene: 5. The CDR3 region is CASSKDRAHIQYF. The DNA of the CDR3 is TGTGCCAGCAGCAAGGACAGGGCTCACATTCAGTACTTC.

V usage is TRBV4-1 and J usage is TRBJ2-7; 8 bases match TRBD1. Germline CDR1 is MGHRA and CDR2 is YSYEKL. This CDR3 has 18 amino acids. The J segment lost 4 bases and the V segment lost 4 bases, leaving 18 bases of the junction unmatched. The CDR3 DNA is TGCGCCAGCAGCCCTCGCCTTTCCAGGGGGCGCGTGTCTTACGAGCAGTACTTC. Translation gives CASSPRLSRGRVSYEQYF.

The chain carries TRBV27 and TRBJ2-7; 7 bases match TRBD1. This CDR3 region has 13 residues. Germline loops: CDR1 MNHEY, CDR2 SMNVEV (reference sequence). With 8 bases clipped from V and 2 bases from J, the junction kept 6 bases outside the gene matches. DNA of the CDR3: TGTGCCAGCGAGGACAGGCAGACCTACGAGCAGTACTTC. This translates into CASEDRQTYEQYF.

This chain joins TRBV15 and TRBJ2-1; 9 positions match TRBD1. Germline CDR1 reads LNHNV; CDR2 reads YYDKDF (reference sequence). Trimming took 5 bases from V and 3 from J; bases not matched to a gene: 8. The CDR3 totals 16 residues. The chain's CDR3 is CATSGDRDRVYNEQFF. CDR3 bases: TGTGCCACCAGCGGCGACCGGGACAGGGTCTACAATGAGCAGTTCTTC.

V and J are TRBV9 and TRBJ2-2; D gene uncertain. V gave up 7 bases and J gave up 1 base, with 8 bases separating them. The CDR3 has 13 amino acids. From germline, CDR1 is SGDLS and CDR2 YYNGEE. The chain's CDR3 is CASGKMNTGELFF. The CDR3 DNA sequence: TGTGCCAGCGGCAAGATGAACACCGGGGAGCTGTTTTTT.

V is TRBV18 and J is TRBJ1-2, with TRBD1 matching 9 bases. CDR1 is KGHSH and CDR2 is LQKENI in the germline V gene. The CDR3 totals 15 residues. V trimming: 1 base; J trimming: 8 bases; junction bases outside the gene matches: 8. Here the CDR3 reads CASSPQQGAPWGYTF. CDR3 coding DNA: TGTGCCAGCTCACCACAACAGGGGGCCCCATGGGGCTACACCTTC.

The chain employs TRBV5-1 and TRBJ1-3; maybe TRBD1 (6 bases). CDR1 is SGHRS, CDR2 YFSETQ, per germline. V was trimmed by 4 bases and J by 3 bases, leaving 14 bases between them. The length of the CDR3 is 15 residues. CDR3 coding DNA: TGCGCCAGCAGCCCCGGGACAAATCGTGGAAACACCATATATTTT. Protein sequence: CASSPGTNRGNTIYF.

The chain employs TRBV4-1 and TRBJ2-2, with D possibly TRBD1 on 6 matching bases. V was cut by 0 bases and J by 1 base, with 9 bases left in between. Per the germline V gene, CDR1 is MGHRA and CDR2 is YSYEKL. The CDR3 is made up of 16 amino acids. Here the CDR3 reads CASSQETGWNTGELFF. The CDR3 nucleotides read TGCGCCAGCAGCCAAGAAACAGGGTGGAACACCGGGGAGCTGTTTTTT.

The chain joins TRBV29-1 to TRBJ1-1; D possibly corresponds to TRBD1 (6 bases). Trimming took 6 bases from V and 1 from J, leaving 15 bases between them. The CDR3 totals 14 residues. Per the germline V gene, CDR1 is SQVTM and CDR2 is ANQGSEA. The CDR3 sequence: CSVTQGWANTEAFF. DNA of the CDR3: TGCAGCGTCACCCAGGGGTGGGCGAACACTGAAGCTTTCTTT.

This clone turned up a few times. The chain recombines TRBV19 with TRBJ2-7, with TRBD1 as a possible D gene (5 bases). Trimming removed 3 bases at V and 3 bases at J, with 12 bases between. CDR3 length equals 14 residues. The germline CDR1 and CDR2 sequences are LNHDA and SQIVND (reference sequence). CDR3 residues: CASSIGQNVYEQYF. CDR3 bases: TGTGCCAGTAGTATTGGACAAAATGTCTACGAGCAGTACTTC.

The rearrangement joins TRBV19 to TRBJ2-1, with 7 positions matching TRBD2. Trimming removed 3 bases from V and 5 bases from J; junction bases left unmatched: 4. The CDR3 contains 14 residues. Germline CDR1 is LNHDA and CDR2 is SQIVND (reference sequence). The CDR3 sequence: CASSIGGSDNEQFF. The DNA of the CDR3 is TGTGCCAGTAGTATCGGCGGGAGTGACAATGAGCAGTTCTTC.

This clone was picked up a small number of times. V usage is TRBV5-1 and J usage is TRBJ1-1; D remains ambiguous. CDR1 and CDR2 (germline): SGHRS, YFSETQ. V shed 0 bases and J shed 2 bases, with 11 bases lying between them. The CDR3 is made up of 15 amino acids. The CDR3 bases are TGCGCCAGCAGCTTGGCCGGGGTACATAACACTGAAGCTTTCTTT. The encoded protein is CASSLAGVHNTEAFF.

This clone was picked up one time. The V and J genes are TRBV7-2 and TRBJ1-5, with D hard to call. The CDR3 contains 15 residues. From germline, CDR1 is SGHTA and CDR2 FQGNSA. V gave up 0 bases and J gave up 7 bases, with 13 bases separating them. CDR3: CASSLAGGRRQPQHF. The CDR3 coding sequence is TGTGCCAGCAGCTTAGCTGGAGGACGCCGCCAGCCCCAGCATTTT. Together with reference TRBV7-2 and TRBJ1-5, the CDR3 gives the full variable domain: GAGVSQSPSNKVTEKGKDVELRCDPISGHTALYWYRQSLGQGLEFLIYFQGNSAPDKSGLPSDRFSAERTGGSVSTLTIQRTQQEDSAVYLCASSLAGGRRQPQHFGDGTRLSIL.

The genes are TRBV14 and TRBJ1-2, with D possibly being TRBD1 (6 bases). The ends were cut back, 4 bases at V and 3 bases at J, with 12 bases in the middle. The CDR3 consists of 14 residues. The germline V gene encodes CDR1 SGHDN and CDR2 FVKESK. CDR3 nucleotides: TGTGCCAGCAGCCCTTTACAGGGAGACTATGGCTACACCTTC. Protein sequence: CASSPLQGDYGYTF.

V usage is TRBV9 and J usage is TRBJ2-1; 7 positions agree with TRBD2. The CDR3 loop spans 16 amino acids. Germline V lookup: CDR1 SGDLS, CDR2 YYNGEE. V was pared by 0 bases and J by 6 bases, with 9 bases of the junction left unmatched. The CDR3 sequence: CASSVEGRDSFNEQFF. CDR3 DNA: TGTGCCAGCAGCGTAGAGGGGAGGGACTCGTTCAATGAGCAGTTCTTC.

This rearrangement joins TRBV7-9 to TRBJ1-6; 7 bases agree with TRBD1. The CDR3 loop spans 17 amino acids. The germline V gene has CDR1 SEHNR and CDR2 FQNEAQ (reference sequence). V lost 4 bases, J lost 6 bases, and 12 bases stayed unmatched. The CDR3 here is CASSSPLWDSGNSPLHF. The CDR3 region has the DNA TGTGCCAGCAGCTCCCCCCTTTGGGACAGTGGTAATTCACCCCTCCACTTT.

The chain combines TRBV30 with TRBJ2-7; 13 nucleotides agree with TRBD2. This CDR3 is 18 amino acids long. Germline CDR1 and CDR2: GTSNPN and SVGIG (reference sequence). The junction had 10 bases not matched to a gene; V was cut back by 0 bases and J by 2 bases. CDR3 region: CAWSVRLLAGGPAYEQYF. The CDR3 coding sequence is TGTGCCTGGAGTGTAAGGTTACTAGCGGGGGGGCCGGCCTACGAGCAGTACTTC.

The genes are TRBV25-1 and TRBJ2-5; tentative D call: TRBD1 (5 bases). Per the germline V gene, CDR1 is MGHDK and CDR2 is SYGVNS. This CDR3 is 16 amino acids long. Trimming pared 5 bases from V and 2 bases from J, leaving 18 bases between. The CDR3 loop is CASSPQRQGRQETQYF. The CDR3 DNA sequence: TGTGCCAGCAGTCCCCAACGGCAGGGTCGGCAAGAGACCCAGTACTTC.

In this sample, this clone turned up a few times. The same CDR3 is also encoded by other DNA sequences in this sample. V usage is TRBV28 and J usage is TRBJ2-3, with 11 bases matching TRBD2. J gave up 0 bases and V 8 bases, and 1 base lay outside the gene matches. The CDR3 has 14 residues. Germline V lookup: CDR1 MDHEN, CDR2 SYDVKM. In DNA, the CDR3 is TGTGCCAGCTCTAGCGGGGGGAGCACAGATACGCAGTATTTT. Translated: CASSSGGSTDTQYF.

The chain combines TRBV2 with TRBJ2-6; D may be TRBD1 (6 bases). V was cut by 2 bases and J by 1 base, with 21 bases left in between. There are 20 residues in the CDR3. Germline V CDR1 and CDR2: SNHLY, FYNNEI. The CDR3 nucleotides are TGTGCCAGCAGTGAAAATGAGGCAGGGGTGAGGCTTTCTGGGGCCAACGTCCTGACTTTC. It specifies CASSENEAGVRLSGANVLTF. The variable domain in full, completed from reference TRBV2 and TRBJ2-6, reads EPEVTQTPSHQVTQMGQEVILRCVPISNHLYFYWYRQILGQKVEFLVSFYNNEISEKSEIFDDQFSVERPDGSNFTLKIRSTKLEDSAMYFCASSENEAGVRLSGANVLTFGAGSRLTVL.

The chain joins TRBV19 to TRBJ2-1; 7 nucleotides match TRBD1. This CDR3 has 15 residues. J gave up 4 bases and V 1 base, and 4 bases lay outside the gene matches. Looked up from germline, CDR1 is LNHDA and CDR2 is SQIVND (reference sequence). The CDR3 nucleotides read TGTGCCAGTAGTATAGGGACAGGCAGTTACAATGAGCAGTTCTTC. Protein: CASSIGTGSYNEQFF.